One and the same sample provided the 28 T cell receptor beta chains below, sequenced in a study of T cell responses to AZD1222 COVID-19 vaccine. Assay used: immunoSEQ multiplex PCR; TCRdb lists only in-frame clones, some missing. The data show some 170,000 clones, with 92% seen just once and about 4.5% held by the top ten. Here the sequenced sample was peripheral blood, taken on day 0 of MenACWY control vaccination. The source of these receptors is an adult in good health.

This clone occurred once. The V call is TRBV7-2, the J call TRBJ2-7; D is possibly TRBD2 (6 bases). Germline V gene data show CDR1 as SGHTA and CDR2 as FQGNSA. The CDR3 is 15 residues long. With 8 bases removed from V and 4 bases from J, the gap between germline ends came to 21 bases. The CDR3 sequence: CASGPGGLLSYEQYF. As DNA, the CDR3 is TGTGCCAGCGGACCCGGGGGACTCTTGAGTTACGAGCAGTACTTC. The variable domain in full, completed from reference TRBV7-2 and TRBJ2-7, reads GAGVSQSPSNKVTEKGKDVELRCDPISGHTALYWYRQSLGQGLEFLIYFQGNSAPDKSGLPSDRFSAERTGGSVSTLTIQRTQQEDSAVYLCASGPGGLLSYEQYFGPGTRLTVT.

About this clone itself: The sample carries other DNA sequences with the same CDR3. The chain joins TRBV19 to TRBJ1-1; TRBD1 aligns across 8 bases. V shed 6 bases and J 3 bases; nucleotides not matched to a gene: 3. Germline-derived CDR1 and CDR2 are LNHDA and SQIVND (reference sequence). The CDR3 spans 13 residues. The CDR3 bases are TGTGCCAGTAGCTCGACAGGGGACACTGAAGCTTTCTTT. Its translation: CASSSTGDTEAFF.

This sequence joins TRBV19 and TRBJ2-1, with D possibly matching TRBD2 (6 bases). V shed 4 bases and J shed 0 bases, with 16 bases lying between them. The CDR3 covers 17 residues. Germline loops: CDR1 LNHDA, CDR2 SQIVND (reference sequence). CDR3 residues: CASSRGGARASYNEQFF. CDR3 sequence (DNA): TGTGCCAGTAGTAGGGGAGGAGCGCGGGCCTCCTACAATGAGCAGTTCTTC.

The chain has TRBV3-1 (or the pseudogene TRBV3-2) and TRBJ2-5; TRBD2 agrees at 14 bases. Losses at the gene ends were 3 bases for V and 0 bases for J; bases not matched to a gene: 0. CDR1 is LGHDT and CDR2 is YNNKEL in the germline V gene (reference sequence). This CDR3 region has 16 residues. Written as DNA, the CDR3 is TGTGCCAGCAGCCAGGGACTAGCGGGGGACCAAGAGACCCAGTACTTC. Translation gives CASSQGLAGDQETQYF.

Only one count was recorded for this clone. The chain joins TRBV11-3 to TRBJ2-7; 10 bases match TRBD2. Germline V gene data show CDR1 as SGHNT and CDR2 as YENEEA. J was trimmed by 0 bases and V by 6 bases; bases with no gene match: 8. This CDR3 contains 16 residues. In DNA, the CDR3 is TGTGCCAGCAGGAGGACTAGCGGAGTTAGCTCCTACGAGCAGTACTTC. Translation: CASRRTSGVSSYEQYF.

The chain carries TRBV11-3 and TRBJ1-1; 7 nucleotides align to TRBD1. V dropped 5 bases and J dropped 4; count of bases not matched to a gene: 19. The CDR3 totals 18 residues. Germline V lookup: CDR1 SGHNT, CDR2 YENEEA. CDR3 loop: CASSRQTGTLPVGTEAFF. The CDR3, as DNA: TGTGCCAGCAGCCGACAGACAGGGACCCTCCCGGTGGGCACTGAAGCTTTCTTT.

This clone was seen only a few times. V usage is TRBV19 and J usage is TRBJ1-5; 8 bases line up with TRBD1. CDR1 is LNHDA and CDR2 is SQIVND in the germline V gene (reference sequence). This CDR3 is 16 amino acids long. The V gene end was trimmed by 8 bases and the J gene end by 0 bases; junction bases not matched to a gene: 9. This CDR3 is CASYTGGPYSNQPQHF. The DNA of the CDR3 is TGTGCCAGTTATACAGGGGGACCTTATAGCAATCAGCCCCAGCATTTT.

DNA of the CDR3: TGTGCCAGTAGTACTGTCGGGCAGCCTTTGAATCAGCCCCAGCATTTT. Protein product: CASSTVGQPLNQPQHF. V and J are TRBV19 and TRBJ1-5; unclear D gene. The CDR3 totals 16 residues. V lost 4 bases and J 4 bases, leaving 17 bases between the germline ends. Germline loops: CDR1 LNHDA, CDR2 SQIVND (reference sequence).

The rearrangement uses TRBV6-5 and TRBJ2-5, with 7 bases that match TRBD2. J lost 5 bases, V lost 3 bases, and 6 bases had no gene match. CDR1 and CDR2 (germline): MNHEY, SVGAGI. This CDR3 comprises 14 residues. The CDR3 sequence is CASSYLGGIETQYF. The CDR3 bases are TGTGCCAGCAGTTATTTGGGGGGGATCGAGACCCAGTACTTC.

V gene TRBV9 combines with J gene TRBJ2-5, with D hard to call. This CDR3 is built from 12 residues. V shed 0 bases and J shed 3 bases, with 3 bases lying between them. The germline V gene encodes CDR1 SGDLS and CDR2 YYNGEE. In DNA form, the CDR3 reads TGTGCCAGCAGCGTAGGGGAAGAGACCCAGTACTTC. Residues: CASSVGEETQYF. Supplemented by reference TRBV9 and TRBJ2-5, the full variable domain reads DSGVTQTPKHLITATGQRVTLRCSPRSGDLSVYWYQQSLDQGLQFLIQYYNGEERAKGNILERFSAQQFPDLHSELNLSSLELGDSALYFCASSVGEETQYFGPGTRLLVL.

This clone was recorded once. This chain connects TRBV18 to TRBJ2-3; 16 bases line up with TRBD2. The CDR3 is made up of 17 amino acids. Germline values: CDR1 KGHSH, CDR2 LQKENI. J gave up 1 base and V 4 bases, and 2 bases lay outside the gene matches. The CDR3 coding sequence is TGTGCCAGCTCACTCGGGACTAGCGGGAGGGGCACAGATACGCAGTATTTT. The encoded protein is CASSLGTSGRGTDTQYF.

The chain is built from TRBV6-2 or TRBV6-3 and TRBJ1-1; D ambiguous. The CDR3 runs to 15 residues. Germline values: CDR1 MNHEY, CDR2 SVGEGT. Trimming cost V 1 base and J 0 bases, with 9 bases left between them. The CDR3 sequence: CASSYFRGLNTEAFF. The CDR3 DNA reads TGTGCCAGCAGTTACTTCCGGGGATTGAACACTGAAGCTTTCTTT.

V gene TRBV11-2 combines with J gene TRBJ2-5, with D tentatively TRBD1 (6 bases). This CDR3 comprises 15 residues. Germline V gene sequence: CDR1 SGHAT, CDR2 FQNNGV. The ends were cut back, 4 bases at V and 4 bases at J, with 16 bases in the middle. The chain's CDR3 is CASSSRAGESETQYF. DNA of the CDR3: TGTGCCAGCAGCTCTCGGGCAGGGGAGTCAGAGACCCAGTACTTC.

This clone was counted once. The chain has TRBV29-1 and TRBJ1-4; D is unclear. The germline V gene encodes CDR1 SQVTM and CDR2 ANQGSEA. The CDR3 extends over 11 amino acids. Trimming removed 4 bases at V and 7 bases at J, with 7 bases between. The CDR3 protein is CSVGLGEKLFF. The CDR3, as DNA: TGCAGCGTTGGACTGGGTGAAAAACTGTTTTTT.

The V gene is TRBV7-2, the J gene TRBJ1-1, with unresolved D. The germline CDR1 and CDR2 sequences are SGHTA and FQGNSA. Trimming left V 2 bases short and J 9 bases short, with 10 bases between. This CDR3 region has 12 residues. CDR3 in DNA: TGTGCCAGCAGCTTATGGGTTGGGAAAGCTTTCTTT. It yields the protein CASSLWVGKAFF.

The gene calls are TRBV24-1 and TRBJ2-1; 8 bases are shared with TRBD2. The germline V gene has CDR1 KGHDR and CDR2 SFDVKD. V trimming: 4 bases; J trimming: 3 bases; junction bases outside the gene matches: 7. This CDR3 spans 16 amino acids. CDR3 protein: CATSDYVAGSYNEQFF. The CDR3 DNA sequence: TGTGCCACCAGTGACTATGTAGCGGGAAGCTACAATGAGCAGTTCTTC.

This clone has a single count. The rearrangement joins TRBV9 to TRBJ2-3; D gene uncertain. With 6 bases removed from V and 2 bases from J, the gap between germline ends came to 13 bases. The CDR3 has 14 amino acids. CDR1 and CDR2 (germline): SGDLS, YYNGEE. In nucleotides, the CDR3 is TGTGCCAGCAACCCAGGCCCCTCCACAGATACGCAGTATTTT. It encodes CASNPGPSTDTQYF. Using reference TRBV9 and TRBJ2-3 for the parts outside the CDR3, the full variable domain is DSGVTQTPKHLITATGQRVTLRCSPRSGDLSVYWYQQSLDQGLQFLIQYYNGEERAKGNILERFSAQQFPDLHSELNLSSLELGDSALYFCASNPGPSTDTQYFGPGTRLTVL.

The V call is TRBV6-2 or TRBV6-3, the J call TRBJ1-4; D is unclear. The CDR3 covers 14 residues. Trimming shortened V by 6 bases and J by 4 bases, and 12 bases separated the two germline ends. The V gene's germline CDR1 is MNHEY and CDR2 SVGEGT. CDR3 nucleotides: TGTGCCAGCAGCGGCTACAGTCTTAATGAAAAACTGTTTTTT. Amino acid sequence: CASSGYSLNEKLFF.

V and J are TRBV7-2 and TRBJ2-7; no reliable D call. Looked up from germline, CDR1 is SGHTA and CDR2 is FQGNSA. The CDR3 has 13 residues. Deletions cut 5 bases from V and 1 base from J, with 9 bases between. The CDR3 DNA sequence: TGTGCCAGCAGCCCGCCCTATTCCTACGAGCAGTACTTC. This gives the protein CASSPPYSYEQYF.

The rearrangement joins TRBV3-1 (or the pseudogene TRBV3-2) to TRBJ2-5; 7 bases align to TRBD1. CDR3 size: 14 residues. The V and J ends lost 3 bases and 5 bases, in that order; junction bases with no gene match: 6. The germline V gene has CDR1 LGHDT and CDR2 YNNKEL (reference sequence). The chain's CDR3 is CASSQGQRWETQYF. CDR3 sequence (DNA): TGTGCCAGCAGCCAGGGACAGCGCTGGGAGACCCAGTACTTC.

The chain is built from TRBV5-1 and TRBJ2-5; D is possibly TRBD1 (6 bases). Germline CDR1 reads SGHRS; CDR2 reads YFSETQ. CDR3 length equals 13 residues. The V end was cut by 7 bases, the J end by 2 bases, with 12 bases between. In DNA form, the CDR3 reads TGCGCCAGCCGTTATACAGGGCAAGAGACCCAGTACTTC. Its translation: CASRYTGQETQYF.

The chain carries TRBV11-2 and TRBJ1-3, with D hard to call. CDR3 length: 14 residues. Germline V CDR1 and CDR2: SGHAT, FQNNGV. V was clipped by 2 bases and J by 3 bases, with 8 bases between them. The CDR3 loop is CASSLQRFGNTIYF. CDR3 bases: TGTGCCAGCAGCTTACAACGTTTTGGAAACACCATATATTTT.

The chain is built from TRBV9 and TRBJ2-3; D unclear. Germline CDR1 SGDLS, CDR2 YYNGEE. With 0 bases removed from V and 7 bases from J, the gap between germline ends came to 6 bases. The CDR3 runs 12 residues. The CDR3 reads CASSVDENTQYF. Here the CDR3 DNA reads TGTGCCAGCAGCGTAGATGAGAATACGCAGTATTTT.

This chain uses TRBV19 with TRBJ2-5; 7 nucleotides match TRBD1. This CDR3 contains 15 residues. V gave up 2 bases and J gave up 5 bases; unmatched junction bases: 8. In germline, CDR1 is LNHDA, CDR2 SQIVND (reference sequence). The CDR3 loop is CASSITGDRGETQYF. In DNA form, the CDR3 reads TGTGCCAGTAGTATAACCGGGGACAGAGGGGAGACCCAGTACTTC. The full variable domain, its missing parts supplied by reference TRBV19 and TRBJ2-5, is DGGITQSPKYLFRKEGQNVTLSCEQNLNHDAMYWYRQDPGQGLRLIYYSQIVNDFQKGDIAEGYSVSREKKESFPLTVTSAQKNPTAFYLCASSITGDRGETQYFGPGTRLLVL.

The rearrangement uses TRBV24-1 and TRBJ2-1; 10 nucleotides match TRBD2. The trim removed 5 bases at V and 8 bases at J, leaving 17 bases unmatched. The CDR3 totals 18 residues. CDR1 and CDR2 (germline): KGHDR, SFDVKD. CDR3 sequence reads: CATSALGAESGRVYEQFF. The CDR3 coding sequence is TGTGCCACCAGTGCCCTGGGGGCCGAAAGCGGGAGGGTATATGAGCAGTTCTTC.

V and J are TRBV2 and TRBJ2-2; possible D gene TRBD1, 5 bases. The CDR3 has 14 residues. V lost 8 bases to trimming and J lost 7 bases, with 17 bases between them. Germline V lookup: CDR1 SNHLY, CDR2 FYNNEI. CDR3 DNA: TGTGCCAGCCTTCTCGACAGTTGGGGCGGGGAGCTGTTTTTT. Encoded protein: CASLLDSWGGELFF.

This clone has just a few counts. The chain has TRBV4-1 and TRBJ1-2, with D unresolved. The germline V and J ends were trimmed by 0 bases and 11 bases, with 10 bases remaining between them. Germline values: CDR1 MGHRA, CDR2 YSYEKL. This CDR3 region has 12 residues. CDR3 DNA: TGCGCCAGCAGCCAAGATAGGCAGGAGTACACCTTC. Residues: CASSQDRQEYTF.

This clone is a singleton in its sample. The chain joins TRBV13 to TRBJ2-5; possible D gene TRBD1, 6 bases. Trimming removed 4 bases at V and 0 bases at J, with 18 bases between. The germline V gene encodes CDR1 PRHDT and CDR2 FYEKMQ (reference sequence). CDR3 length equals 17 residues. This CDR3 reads CASSWGHGRAYQETQYF. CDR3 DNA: TGTGCCAGCAGCTGGGGGCATGGCAGGGCGTACCAAGAGACCCAGTACTTC.